This T cell receptor beta chain originates from a study of vaccination effects on CD4 cells after COVID-19. A word on this clone: Antigen unknown.

Before sequencing took place, the ViraFEST assay used viral peptide pools to expand antigen-specific CD4+ T cells. CD4+ T cells were isolated after nine to ten days of culture. The vaccine given was either BNT162b2 or mRNA-1273, in two doses. Profiled with immunoSEQ multiplex PCR; TCRdb holds only in-frame clones, not every one. The sample records 60,000 to 85,000 clones, 74% being singletons. V was clipped by 9 bases and J by 3 bases, with 17 bases between them. Per germline, CDR1 MDHEN and CDR2 SYDVKM. This CDR3 is 14 amino acids long. This receptor was obtained from a human donor who received a COVID-19 vaccine. V gene TRBV28 combines with J gene TRBJ1-2; possible D gene TRBD1, 6 bases. This sample comprised CD4+ T cells from PBMCs cultured with HCoV-229E spike peptides, obtained after COVID-19 vaccination. The CDR3 DNA reads TGTGCCAGTAGATTACCGGACAGAGACTATGGCTACACCTTC. It is translated as CASRLPDRDYGYTF.